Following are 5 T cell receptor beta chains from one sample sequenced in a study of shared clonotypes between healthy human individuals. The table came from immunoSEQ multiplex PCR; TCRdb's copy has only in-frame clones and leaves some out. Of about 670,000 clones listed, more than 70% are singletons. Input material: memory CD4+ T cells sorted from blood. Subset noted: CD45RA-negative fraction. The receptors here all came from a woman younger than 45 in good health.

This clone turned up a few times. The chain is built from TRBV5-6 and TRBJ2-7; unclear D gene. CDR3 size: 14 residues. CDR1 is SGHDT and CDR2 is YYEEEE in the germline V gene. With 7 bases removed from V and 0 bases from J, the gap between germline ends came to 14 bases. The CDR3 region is CASSPQTSSYEQYF. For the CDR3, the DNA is TGTGCCAGCTCCCCTCAGACCAGCTCCTACGAGCAGTACTTC. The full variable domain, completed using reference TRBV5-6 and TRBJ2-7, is DAGVTQSPTHLIKTRGQQVTLRCSPKSGHDTVSWYQQALGQGPQFIFQYYEEEERQRGNFPDRFSGHQFPNYSSELNVNALLLGDSALYLCASSPQTSSYEQYFGPGTRLTVT.

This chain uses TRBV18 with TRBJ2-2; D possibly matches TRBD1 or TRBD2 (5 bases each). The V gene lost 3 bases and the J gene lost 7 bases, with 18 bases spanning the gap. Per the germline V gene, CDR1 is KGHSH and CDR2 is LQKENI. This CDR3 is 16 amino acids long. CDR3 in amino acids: CASSPLDGGPGGELFF. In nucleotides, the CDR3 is TGTGCCAGCTCACCCTTAGATGGGGGTCCAGGCGGGGAGCTGTTTTTT.

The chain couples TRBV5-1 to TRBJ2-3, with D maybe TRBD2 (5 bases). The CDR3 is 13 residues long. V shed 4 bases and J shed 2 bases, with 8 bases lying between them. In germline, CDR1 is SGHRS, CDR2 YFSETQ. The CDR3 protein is CASSEGTTDTQYF. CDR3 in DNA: TGCGCCAGCAGCGAGGGTACCACAGATACGCAGTATTTT.

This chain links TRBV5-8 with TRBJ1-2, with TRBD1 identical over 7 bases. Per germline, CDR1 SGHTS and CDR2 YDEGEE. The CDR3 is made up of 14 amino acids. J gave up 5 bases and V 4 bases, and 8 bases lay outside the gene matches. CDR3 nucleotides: TGTGCCAGCAGCACACAGGGGCTGAGGTATGGCTACACCTTC. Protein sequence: CASSTQGLRYGYTF.

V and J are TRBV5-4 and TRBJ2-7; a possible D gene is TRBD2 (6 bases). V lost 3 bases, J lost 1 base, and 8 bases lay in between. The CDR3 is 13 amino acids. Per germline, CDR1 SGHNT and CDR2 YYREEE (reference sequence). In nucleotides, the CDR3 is TGTGCCAGCAGCTCCGGGACTTCCTACGAGCAGTACTTC. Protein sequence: CASSSGTSYEQYF.